This TCR beta chain stems from a study of somatic mutations in cytotoxic T cells in rheumatoid arthritis. The CDR3 extends over 13 amino acids. V gave up 4 bases and J gave up 9 bases; unmatched junction bases: 5. Germline-derived CDR1 and CDR2 are LGHNA and YNFKEQ. TCRdb's table, derived via immunoSEQ multiplex PCR, lists solely in-frame clones and lacks some. The sample carries 9,000 to 13,000 clones, 85% recorded once. The V call is TRBV4-2, the J call TRBJ2-1, with 8 bases that match TRBD1. Sequenced: CD8+ T cells sorted from blood. The origin of this receptor is an adult with rheumatoid arthritis. The CDR3 sequence is CASSLDRVGEQFF. The CDR3 DNA reads as TGTGCCAGCAGCCTGGACAGGGTCGGTGAGCAGTTCTTC.